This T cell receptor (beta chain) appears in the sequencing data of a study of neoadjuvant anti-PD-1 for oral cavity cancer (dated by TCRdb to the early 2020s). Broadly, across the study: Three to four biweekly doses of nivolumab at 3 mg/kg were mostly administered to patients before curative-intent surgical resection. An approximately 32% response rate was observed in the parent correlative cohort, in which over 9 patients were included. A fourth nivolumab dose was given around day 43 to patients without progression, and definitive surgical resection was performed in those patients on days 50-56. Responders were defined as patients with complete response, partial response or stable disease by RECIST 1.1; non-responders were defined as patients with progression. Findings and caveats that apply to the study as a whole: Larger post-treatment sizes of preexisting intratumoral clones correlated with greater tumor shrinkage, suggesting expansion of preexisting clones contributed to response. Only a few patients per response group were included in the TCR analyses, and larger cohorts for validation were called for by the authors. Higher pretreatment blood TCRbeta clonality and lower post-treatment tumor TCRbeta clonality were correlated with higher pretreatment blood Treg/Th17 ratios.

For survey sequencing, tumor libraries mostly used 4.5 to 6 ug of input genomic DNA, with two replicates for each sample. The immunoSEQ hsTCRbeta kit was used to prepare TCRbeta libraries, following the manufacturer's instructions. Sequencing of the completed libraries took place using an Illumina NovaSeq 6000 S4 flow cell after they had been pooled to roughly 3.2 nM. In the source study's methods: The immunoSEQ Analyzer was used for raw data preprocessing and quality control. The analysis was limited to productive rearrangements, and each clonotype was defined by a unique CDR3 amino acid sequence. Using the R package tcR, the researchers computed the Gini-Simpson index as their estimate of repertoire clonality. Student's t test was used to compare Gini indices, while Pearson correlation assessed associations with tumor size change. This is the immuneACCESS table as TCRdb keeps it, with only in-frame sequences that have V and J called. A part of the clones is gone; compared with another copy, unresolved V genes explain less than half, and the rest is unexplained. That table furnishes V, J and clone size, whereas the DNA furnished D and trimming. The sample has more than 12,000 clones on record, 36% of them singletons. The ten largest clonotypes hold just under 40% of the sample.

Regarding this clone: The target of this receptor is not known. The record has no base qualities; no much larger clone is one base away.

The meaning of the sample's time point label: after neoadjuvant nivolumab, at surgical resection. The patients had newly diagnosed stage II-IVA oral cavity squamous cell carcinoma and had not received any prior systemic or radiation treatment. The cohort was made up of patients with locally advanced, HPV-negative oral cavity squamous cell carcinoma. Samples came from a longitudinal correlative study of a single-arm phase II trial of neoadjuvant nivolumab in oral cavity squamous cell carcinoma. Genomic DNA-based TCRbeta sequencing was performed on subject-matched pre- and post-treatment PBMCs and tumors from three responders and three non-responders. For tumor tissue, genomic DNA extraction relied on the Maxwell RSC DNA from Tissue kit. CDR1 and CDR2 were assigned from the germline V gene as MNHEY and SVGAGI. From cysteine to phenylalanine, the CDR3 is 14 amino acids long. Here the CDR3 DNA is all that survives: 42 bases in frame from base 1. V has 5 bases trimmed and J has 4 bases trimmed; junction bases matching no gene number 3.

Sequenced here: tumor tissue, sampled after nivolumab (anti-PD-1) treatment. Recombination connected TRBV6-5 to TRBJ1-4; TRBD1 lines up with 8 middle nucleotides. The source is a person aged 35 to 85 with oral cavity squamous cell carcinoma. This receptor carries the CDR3 CASSGGQVNEKLFF. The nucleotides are TGTGCCAGCAGTGGGGGACAGGTTAATGAAAAACTGTTTTTT.